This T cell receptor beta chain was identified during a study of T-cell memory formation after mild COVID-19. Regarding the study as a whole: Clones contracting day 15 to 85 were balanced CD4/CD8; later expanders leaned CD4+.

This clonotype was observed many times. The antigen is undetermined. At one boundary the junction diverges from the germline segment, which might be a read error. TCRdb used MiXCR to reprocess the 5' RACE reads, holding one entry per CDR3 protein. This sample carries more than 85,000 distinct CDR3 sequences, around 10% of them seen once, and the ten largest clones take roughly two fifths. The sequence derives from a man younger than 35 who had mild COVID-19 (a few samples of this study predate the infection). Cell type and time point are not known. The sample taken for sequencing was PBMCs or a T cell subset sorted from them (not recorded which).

CDR3 coding DNA: TGTGCCAGCAGCAGAGATACGCAGTATTTT. This sequence encodes CASSRDTQYF. The V and J genes are TRBV11-2 and TRBJ2-3; the D is unclear. The CDR3 is made up of 10 amino acids. Germline V gene sequence: CDR1 SGHAT, CDR2 FQNNGV.